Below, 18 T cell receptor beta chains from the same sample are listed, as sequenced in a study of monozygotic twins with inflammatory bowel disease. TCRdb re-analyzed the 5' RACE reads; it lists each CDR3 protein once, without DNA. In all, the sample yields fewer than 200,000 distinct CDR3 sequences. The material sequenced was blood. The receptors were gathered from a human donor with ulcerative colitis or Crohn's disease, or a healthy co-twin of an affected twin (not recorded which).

CDR3 region: CASRPGRNQETQYF. The V gene is TRBV10-2, the J gene TRBJ2-5; TCRdb lists TRBD1, though no DNA is available to test this call. This CDR3 region has 14 residues. Looked up from germline, CDR1 is WSHSY and CDR2 is SAAADI.

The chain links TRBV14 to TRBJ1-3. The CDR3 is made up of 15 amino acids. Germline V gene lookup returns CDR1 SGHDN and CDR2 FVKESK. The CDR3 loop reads CASSPLILSGNTIYF.

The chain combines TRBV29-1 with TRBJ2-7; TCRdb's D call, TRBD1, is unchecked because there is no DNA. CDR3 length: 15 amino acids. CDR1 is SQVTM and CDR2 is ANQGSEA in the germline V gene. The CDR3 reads CSVEVEGVNSYEQYF.

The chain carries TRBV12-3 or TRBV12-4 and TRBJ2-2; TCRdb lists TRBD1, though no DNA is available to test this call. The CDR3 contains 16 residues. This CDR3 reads CASSSTDSENTGELFF.

The CDR3: CASSPSYRGLQETQYF. The gene calls are TRBV5-8 and TRBJ2-5; as DNA is missing, the TRBD1 call by TCRdb cannot be tested. This CDR3 comprises 16 residues. Germline V lookup: CDR1 SGHTS, CDR2 YDEGEE.

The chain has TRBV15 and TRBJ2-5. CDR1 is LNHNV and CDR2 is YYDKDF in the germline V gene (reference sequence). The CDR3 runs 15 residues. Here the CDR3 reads CATSGQALIQETQYF.

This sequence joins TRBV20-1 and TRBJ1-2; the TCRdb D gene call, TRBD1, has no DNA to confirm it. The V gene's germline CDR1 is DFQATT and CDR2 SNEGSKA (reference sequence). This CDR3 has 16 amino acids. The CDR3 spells CSARDLIVAGGYGYTF.

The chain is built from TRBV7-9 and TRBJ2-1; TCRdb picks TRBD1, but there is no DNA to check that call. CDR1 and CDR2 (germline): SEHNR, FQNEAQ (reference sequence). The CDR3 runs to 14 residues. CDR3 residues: CASSLGRSSGGQFF.

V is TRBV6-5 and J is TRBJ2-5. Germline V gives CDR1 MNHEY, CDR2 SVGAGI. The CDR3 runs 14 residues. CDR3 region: CASSYSGPQETQYF.

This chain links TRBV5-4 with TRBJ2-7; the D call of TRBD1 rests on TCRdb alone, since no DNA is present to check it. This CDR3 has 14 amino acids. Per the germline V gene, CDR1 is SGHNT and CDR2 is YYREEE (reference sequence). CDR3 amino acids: CASSNKQGASEQYF. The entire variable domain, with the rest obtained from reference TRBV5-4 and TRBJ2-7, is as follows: ETGVTQSPTHLIKTRGQQVTLRCSSQSGHNTVSWYQQALGQGPQFIFQYYREEENGRGNFPPRFSGLQFPNYSSELNVNALELDDSALYLCASSNKQGASEQYFGPGTRLTVT.

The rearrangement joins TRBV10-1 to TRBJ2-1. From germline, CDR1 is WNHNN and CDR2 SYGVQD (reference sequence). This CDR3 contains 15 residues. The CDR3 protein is CASSEGQGSYNEQFF.

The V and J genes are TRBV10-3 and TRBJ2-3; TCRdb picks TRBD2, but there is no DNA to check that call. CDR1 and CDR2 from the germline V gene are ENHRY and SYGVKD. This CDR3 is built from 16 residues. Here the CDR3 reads CAISEGTSGRTDTQYF.

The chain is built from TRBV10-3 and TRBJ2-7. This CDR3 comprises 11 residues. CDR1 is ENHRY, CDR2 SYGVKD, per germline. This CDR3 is CGTGTTYEQYF.

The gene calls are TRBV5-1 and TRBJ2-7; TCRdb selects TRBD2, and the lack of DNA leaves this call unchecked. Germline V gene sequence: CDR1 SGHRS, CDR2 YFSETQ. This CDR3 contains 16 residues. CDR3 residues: CASSLASGRPTYEQYF.

CDR3 sequence: CASSQGRLNEQFF. The genes are TRBV4-3 and TRBJ2-1. CDR1 LGHNA and CDR2 YSLEER come from the germline V gene. This CDR3 has 13 amino acids.

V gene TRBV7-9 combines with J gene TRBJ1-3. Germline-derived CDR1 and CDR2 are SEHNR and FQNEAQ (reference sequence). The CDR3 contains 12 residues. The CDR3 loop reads CASSLEYNTIYF.

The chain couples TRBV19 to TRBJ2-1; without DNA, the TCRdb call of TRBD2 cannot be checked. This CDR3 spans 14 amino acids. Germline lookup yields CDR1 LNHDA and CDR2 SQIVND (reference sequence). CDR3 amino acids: CASLGLAGGNEQFF.

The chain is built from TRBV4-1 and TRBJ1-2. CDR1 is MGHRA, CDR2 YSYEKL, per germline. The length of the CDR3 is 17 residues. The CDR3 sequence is CASSQEAPGPSGYGYTF.